The clone carrying this T cell receptor beta chain was seen ten or more times. No antigen is known for it. Stable disease denoted Graves' hyperthyroidism without ophthalmopathy progression within 18 months. PBMCs stemmed from less than 13 ml fresh peripheral blood. This CDR3 has 15 amino acids. In germline, CDR1 is MNHEY, CDR2 SMNVEV (reference sequence). Losses at the gene ends were 3 bases for V and 5 bases for J; bases not matched to a gene: 8. This entry belongs to a study of T cells in Graves' hyperthyroidism and ophthalmopathy. Findings and limits, study-wide: Researchers report that a 13 V-J model separated ophthalmopathy from stable hyperthyroidism.

Amplification of TCR beta CDR3 regions used RNA as the template. First-round RT-PCR of the TCR CDR3 relied on the HTBI primer set. TCRdb reprocessed the multiplex PCR reads with MiXCR, giving one entry per CDR3 protein. Of about 360,000 distinct CDR3 sequences detected, 13% appear once; the ten largest clones hold 9.2%. Sequenced input: blood. This rearrangement joins TRBV27 to TRBJ2-7; 9 nucleotides agree with TRBD1. The source is a woman under 30 with Graves' hyperthyroidism. CDR3 nucleotides: TGTGCCAGCAGTTTCCGACAGGGGGTAGTCCACGAGCAGTACTTC. It encodes CASSFRQGVVHEQYF.